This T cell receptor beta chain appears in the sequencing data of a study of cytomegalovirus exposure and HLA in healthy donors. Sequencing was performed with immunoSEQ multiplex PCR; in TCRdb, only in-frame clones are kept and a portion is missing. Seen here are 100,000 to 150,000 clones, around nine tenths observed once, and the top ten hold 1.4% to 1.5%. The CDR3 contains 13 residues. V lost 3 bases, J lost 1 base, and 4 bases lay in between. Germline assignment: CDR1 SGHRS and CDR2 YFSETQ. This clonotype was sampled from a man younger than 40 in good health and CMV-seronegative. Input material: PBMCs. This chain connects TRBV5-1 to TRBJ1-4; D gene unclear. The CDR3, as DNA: TGCGCCAGCAGCTGGCAAACTAATGAAAAACTGTTTTTT. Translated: CASSWQTNEKLFF.